This entry lists 15 T cell receptor beta chains sequenced from one sample in a study of shared clonotypes between healthy human individuals. Some clones are missing from TCRdb's copy, which holds only in-frame ones; the method was immunoSEQ multiplex PCR. The table shows approximately 2,000,000 clones, with 90% to 95% occurring only once. It was CD45RO-negative cells, positively selected for CCR7, that made up naive CD8 cells, with terminally differentiated effector memory CD45RA+ cells excluded. The sample comprised naive CD8+ T cells from PBMCs. The receptors were sampled from a man aged 18 to 30 in good health. Some clones in this sample may be carry-over from other donors' samples.

Only one count was recorded for this clone. The chain carries TRBV11-2 and TRBJ2-1; D uncertain. Germline CDR1 reads SGHAT; CDR2 reads FQNNGV. Trimming took 1 base from V and 7 from J, leaving 5 bases between them. The CDR3 sequence is 12 residues long. CDR3 DNA sequence: TGTGCCAGCAGCTTAGCAGAGAATGAGCAGTTCTTC. Protein sequence: CASSLAENEQFF. Together with reference TRBV11-2 and TRBJ2-1, the CDR3 gives the full variable domain: EAGVAQSPRYKIIEKRQSVAFWCNPISGHATLYWYQQILGQGPKLLIQFQNNGVVDDSQLPKDRFSAERLKGVDSTLKIQPAKLEDSAVYLCASSLAENEQFFGPGTRLTVL.

The gene calls are TRBV7-9 and TRBJ1-1, with TRBD1 as a possible D gene (6 bases). This CDR3 has 13 residues. Per the germline V gene, CDR1 is SEHNR and CDR2 is FQNEAQ (reference sequence). V was trimmed by 5 bases and J by 0 bases, leaving 7 bases between them. CDR3 coding DNA: TGTGCCAGCAGCGGGGACATGAACACTGAAGCTTTCTTT. Translating it yields CASSGDMNTEAFF.

The CDR3 sequence is CASSKQGALDQPQHF. In DNA, the CDR3 is TGTGCCAGCAGTAAACAGGGGGCTCTTGATCAGCCCCAGCATTTT. V is TRBV6-6 and J is TRBJ1-5; 9 bases line up with TRBD1. V gave up 5 bases and J gave up 5 bases; unmatched junction bases: 7. Germline lookup yields CDR1 MNHNY and CDR2 SVGAGI (reference sequence). The CDR3 totals 15 residues.

V is TRBV28 and J is TRBJ2-1; tentative D call: TRBD1 (6 bases). V dropped 7 bases and J dropped 2 bases, with 15 bases sitting between them. The CDR3 runs 15 residues. Germline CDR1 reads MDHEN; CDR2 reads SYDVKM. The CDR3 nucleotides are TGTGCCAGCACCGAAGGGACACTTACCTACAATGAGCAGTTCTTC. It codes for CASTEGTLTYNEQFF.

This chain joins TRBV2 and TRBJ1-5, with TRBD1 matching over 7 bases. The CDR3 runs to 13 residues. Germline V gene data show CDR1 as SNHLY and CDR2 as FYNNEI. After removal of 6 bases from V and 7 bases from J, the junction contained 6 bases not matched to a gene. In DNA form, the CDR3 reads TGTGCCAGCAGGATACAGGGGAGACAGCCCCAGCATTTT. Its translation: CASRIQGRQPQHF.

The chain is built from TRBV29-1 and TRBJ1-1; D is perhaps TRBD1 (6 bases). Germline CDR1 SQVTM, CDR2 ANQGSEA. The CDR3 sequence is 14 residues long. V lost 6 bases and J lost 3, with 17 bases in between. The CDR3 bases are TGCAGCGTACGGTCTGCGGGGGCAGACACTGAAGCTTTCTTT. Amino acids: CSVRSAGADTEAFF. Drawing the rest from reference TRBV29-1 and TRBJ1-1, the complete variable domain is SAVISQKPSRDICQRGTSLTIQCQVDSQVTMMFWYRQQPGQSLTLIATANQGSEATYESGFVIDKFPISRPNLTFSTLTVSNMSPEDSSIYLCSVRSAGADTEAFFGQGTRLTVV.

V is TRBV27 and J is TRBJ2-2, with no clear D. This CDR3 spans 12 amino acids. V was shortened by 8 bases and J by 6 bases, with 10 bases between the two germline ends. Germline V gene data show CDR1 as MNHEY and CDR2 as SMNVEV (reference sequence). CDR3 residues: CASGWPAGELFF. CDR3 sequence (DNA): TGTGCCAGCGGGTGGCCGGCCGGGGAGCTGTTTTTT.

The chain is built from TRBV19 and TRBJ1-2; perhaps TRBD1 as D (5 bases). Per the germline V gene, CDR1 is LNHDA and CDR2 is SQIVND (reference sequence). Trimming cost V 6 bases and J 3 bases, with 20 bases left between them. CDR3 length equals 16 residues. CDR3 amino acids: CASSRLPQGFDYGYTF. As DNA, the CDR3 is TGTGCCAGTAGCCGGCTCCCCCAGGGATTTGACTATGGCTACACCTTC.

This clone was found once. V is TRBV6-1 and J is TRBJ2-2; D is perhaps TRBD1 (6 bases). The CDR3 contains 13 residues. Trimming shortened V by 11 bases and J by 2 bases, and 12 bases separated the two germline ends. Germline V lookup: CDR1 MNHNS, CDR2 SASEGT. CDR3 protein: CAVNRVNTGELFF. The CDR3 DNA is TGTGCCGTAAACAGGGTTAACACCGGGGAGCTGTTTTTT.

The V and J genes are TRBV29-1 and TRBJ2-3; a possible D gene is TRBD2 (5 bases). The CDR3 has 13 residues. CDR1 and CDR2 from the germline V gene are SQVTM and ANQGSEA. V was cut by 6 bases and J by 3 bases, with 13 bases left in between. The CDR3 here is CSVRPGNTDTQYF. The CDR3 region has the DNA TGCAGCGTCCGCCCGGGGAATACAGATACGCAGTATTTT.

This clone was detected only a few times. For the CDR3, the DNA is TGTGCCAGCAATAGCCCAGGGGTGGGCACTGAAGCTTTCTTT. Protein product: CASNSPGVGTEAFF. This chain connects TRBV6-6 to TRBJ1-1; D is possibly TRBD1 (6 bases). From germline, CDR1 is MNHNY and CDR2 SVGAGI (reference sequence). There are 14 residues in the CDR3. Trimming stripped 7 bases from V and 4 bases from J, with 16 bases between.

The sample holds many counts of this clone. The J gene is TRBJ2-1, the V gene TRBV15; TRBD1 agrees at 11 bases. Germline values: CDR1 LNHNV, CDR2 YYDKDF (reference sequence). The CDR3 runs 15 residues. V dropped 4 bases and J dropped 3; count of bases not matched to a gene: 2. CDR3 residues: CATSTGTGGYNEQFF. The DNA for the CDR3 is TGTGCCACCAGCACCGGGACAGGGGGCTACAATGAGCAGTTCTTC.

J is TRBJ2-3 and V is TRBV2; TRBD1 is a possible D gene (6 bases). The CDR3 loop spans 16 amino acids. CDR1 and CDR2 from the germline V gene are SNHLY and FYNNEI. V was clipped by 6 bases and J by 0 bases, with 16 bases between them. The DNA of the CDR3 is TGTGCCAGCAGGGCAGACGACGACAGGAGCACAGATACGCAGTATTTT. It translates to CASRADDDRSTDTQYF. Looking up the rest from reference TRBV2 and TRBJ2-3 gives the full variable domain: EPEVTQTPSHQVTQMGQEVILRCVPISNHLYFYWYRQILGQKVEFLVSFYNNEISEKSEIFDDQFSVERPDGSNFTLKIRSTKLEDSAMYFCASRADDDRSTDTQYFGPGTRLTVL.

This rearrangement joins TRBV9 to TRBJ2-6, with TRBD1 identical over 11 bases. CDR3 length equals 18 residues. The germline CDR1 and CDR2 sequences are SGDLS and YYNGEE. Germline trimming cut 3 bases from V and 0 bases from J; bases unmatched to any gene: 5. The CDR3 nucleotides are TGTGCCAGCAGCGGATGGACAGGGGGCCGCTCTGGGGCCAACGTCCTGACTTTC. Residues: CASSGWTGGRSGANVLTF.

The J gene is TRBJ2-7, the V gene TRBV4-2; D tentatively reads TRBD1 or TRBD2 (5 bases each). The V end was cut by 1 base, the J end by 0 bases, with 16 bases between. CDR3 length equals 17 residues. Germline lookup yields CDR1 LGHNA and CDR2 YNFKEQ. The CDR3 DNA follows: TGTGCCAGCAGCCAAGGGGGCGGACTGGGCTTCTCCTACGAGCAGTACTTC. This codes for CASSQGGGLGFSYEQYF.